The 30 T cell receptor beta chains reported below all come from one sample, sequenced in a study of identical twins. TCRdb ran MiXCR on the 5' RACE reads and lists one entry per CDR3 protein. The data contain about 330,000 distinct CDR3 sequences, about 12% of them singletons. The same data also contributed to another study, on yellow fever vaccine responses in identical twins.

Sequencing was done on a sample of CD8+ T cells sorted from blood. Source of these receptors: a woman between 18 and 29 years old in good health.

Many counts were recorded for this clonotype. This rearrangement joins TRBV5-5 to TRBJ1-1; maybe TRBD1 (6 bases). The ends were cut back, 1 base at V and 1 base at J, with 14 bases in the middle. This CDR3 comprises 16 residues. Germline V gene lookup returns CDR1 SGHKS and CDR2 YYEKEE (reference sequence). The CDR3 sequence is CASSLTGARANTEAFF. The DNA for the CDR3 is TGTGCCAGCAGCTTGACGGGGGCGCGGGCGAACACTGAAGCTTTCTTT.

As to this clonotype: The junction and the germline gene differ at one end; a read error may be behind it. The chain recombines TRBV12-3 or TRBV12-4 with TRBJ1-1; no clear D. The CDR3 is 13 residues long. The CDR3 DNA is TGTGCCAGCTGTTTAGGGCCGAACACTGAAGCTTTCTTT. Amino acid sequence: CASCLGPNTEAFF.

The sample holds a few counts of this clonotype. The CDR3 bases are TGTGCCAGCAGTACGCGGACAGAGCCCTACGAGCAGTACGTC. It yields the protein CASSTRTEPYEQYV. V usage is TRBV28 and J usage is TRBJ2-7; D is perhaps TRBD1 (6 bases). The CDR3 contains 14 residues. The ends were cut back, 5 bases at V and 2 bases at J, with 13 bases in the middle. Germline V gene data show CDR1 as MDHEN and CDR2 as SYDVKM.

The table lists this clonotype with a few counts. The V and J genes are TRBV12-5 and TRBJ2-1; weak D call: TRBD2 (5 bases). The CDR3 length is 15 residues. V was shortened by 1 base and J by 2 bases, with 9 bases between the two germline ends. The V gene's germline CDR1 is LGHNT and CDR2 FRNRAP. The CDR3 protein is CASGLGSSTYNEQFF. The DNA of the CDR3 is TGTGCTAGTGGTTTGGGTTCTAGCACCTACAATGAGCAGTTCTTC.

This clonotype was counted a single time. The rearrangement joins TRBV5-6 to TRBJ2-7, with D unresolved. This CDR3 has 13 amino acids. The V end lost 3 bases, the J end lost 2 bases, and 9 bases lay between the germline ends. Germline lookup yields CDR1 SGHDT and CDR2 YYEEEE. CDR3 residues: CASSSIGAYEQYV. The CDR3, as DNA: TGTGCCAGCAGCTCTATTGGGGCCTACGAGCAGTACGTC.

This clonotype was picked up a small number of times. This CDR3 reads CASSRRAGVDQPQHF. The CDR3 nucleotides read TGTGCCAGCAGCCGAAGGGCAGGGGTGGATCAGCCCCAGCATTTT. This chain uses TRBV4-2 with TRBJ1-5, with D possibly TRBD1 on 6 matching bases. V was pared by 4 bases and J by 5 bases, with 15 bases between. The germline V gene has CDR1 LGHNA and CDR2 YNFKEQ. CDR3 length: 15 amino acids.

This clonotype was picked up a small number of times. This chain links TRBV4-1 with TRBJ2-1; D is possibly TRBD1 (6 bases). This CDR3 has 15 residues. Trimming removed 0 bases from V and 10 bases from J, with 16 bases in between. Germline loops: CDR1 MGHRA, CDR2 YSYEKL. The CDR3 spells CASSQEDSLSPEQFF. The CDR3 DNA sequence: TGCGCCAGCAGCCAAGAGGACAGTTTGTCCCCCGAGCAGTTCTTC.

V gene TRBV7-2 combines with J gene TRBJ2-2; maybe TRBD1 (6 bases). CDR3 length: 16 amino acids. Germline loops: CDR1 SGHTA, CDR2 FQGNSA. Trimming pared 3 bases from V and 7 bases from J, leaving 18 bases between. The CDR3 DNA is TGTGCCAGCAGCTTGTTGGACAGAGATGTTTTCGGGGAGCTGTTTTTT. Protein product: CASSLLDRDVFGELFF.

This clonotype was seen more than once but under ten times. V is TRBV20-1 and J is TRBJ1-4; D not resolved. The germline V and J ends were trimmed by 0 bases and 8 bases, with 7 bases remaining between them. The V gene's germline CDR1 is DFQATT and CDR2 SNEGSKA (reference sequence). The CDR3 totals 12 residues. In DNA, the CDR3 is TGCAGTGCTAGAGATGAGTACGAAAAACTGTTTTTT. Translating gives CSARDEYEKLFF.

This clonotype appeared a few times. CDR3 DNA sequence: TGTGCCAGCAGTTCAACAGGGATCTTCACCGGGGAGCTGTTTTTT. As protein: CASSSTGIFTGELFF. The chain employs TRBV6-5 and TRBJ2-2; weak D call: TRBD1 (6 bases). This CDR3 is built from 15 residues. Germline CDR1 is MNHEY and CDR2 is SVGAGI. V lost 4 bases and J lost 4, with 13 bases in between.

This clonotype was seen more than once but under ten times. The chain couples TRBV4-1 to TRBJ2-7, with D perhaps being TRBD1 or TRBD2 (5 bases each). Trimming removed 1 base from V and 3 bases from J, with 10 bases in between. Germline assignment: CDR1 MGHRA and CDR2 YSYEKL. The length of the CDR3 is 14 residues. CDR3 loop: CASSQGDRDYEQYF. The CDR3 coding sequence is TGCGCCAGCAGCCAAGGGGACCGAGACTACGAGCAGTACTTC.

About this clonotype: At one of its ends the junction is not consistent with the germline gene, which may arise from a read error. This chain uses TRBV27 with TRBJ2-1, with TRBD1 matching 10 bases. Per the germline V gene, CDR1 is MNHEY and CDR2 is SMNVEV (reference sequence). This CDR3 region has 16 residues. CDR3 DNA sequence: TGTGCCAGCATTTTATCCGGGACAGGGGCGAGGAATGAGCAGTTCTTC. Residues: CASILSGTGARNEQFF.

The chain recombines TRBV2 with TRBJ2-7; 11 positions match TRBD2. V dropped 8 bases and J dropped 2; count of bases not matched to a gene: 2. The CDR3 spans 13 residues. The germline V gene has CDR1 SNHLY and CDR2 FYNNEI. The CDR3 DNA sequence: TGTGCCAGCCTAGCGGGAGGTACCTACGAGCAGTACTTC. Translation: CASLAGGTYEQYF.

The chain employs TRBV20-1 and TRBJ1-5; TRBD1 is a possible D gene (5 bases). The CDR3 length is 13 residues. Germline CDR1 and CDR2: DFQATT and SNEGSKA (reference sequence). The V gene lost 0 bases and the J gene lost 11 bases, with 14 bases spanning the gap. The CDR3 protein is CSARDAGSGAQHF. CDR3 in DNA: TGCAGTGCTAGAGATGCCGGCTCGGGGGCCCAGCATTTT.

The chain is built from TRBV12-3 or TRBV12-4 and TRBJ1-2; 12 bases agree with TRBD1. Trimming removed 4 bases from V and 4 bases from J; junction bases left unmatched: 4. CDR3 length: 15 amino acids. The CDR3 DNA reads TGTGCCAGCAGTTCCGGGACAGGGGGCGGCTATGGCTACACCTTC. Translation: CASSSGTGGGYGYTF.

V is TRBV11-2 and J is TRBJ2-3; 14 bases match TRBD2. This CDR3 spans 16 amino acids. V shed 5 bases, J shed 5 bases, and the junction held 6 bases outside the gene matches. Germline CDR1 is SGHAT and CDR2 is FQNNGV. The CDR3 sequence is CASSAGLAGVLDTQYF. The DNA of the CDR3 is TGTGCCAGCAGCGCGGGACTAGCGGGAGTCTTAGATACGCAGTATTTT. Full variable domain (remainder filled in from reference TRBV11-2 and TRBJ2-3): EAGVAQSPRYKIIEKRQSVAFWCNPISGHATLYWYQQILGQGPKLLIQFQNNGVVDDSQLPKDRFSAERLKGVDSTLKIQPAKLEDSAVYLCASSAGLAGVLDTQYFGPGTRLTVL.

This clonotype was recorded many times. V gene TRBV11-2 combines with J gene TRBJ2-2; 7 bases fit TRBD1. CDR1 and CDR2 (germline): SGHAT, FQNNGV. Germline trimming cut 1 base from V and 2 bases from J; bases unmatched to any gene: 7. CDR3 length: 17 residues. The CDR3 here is CASSLVPTGSNTGELFF. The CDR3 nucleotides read TGTGCCAGCAGCTTAGTCCCGACAGGGAGCAACACCGGGGAGCTGTTTTTT. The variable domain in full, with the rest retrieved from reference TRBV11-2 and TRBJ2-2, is EAGVAQSPRYKIIEKRQSVAFWCNPISGHATLYWYQQILGQGPKLLIQFQNNGVVDDSQLPKDRFSAERLKGVDSTLKIQPAKLEDSAVYLCASSLVPTGSNTGELFFGEGSRLTVL.

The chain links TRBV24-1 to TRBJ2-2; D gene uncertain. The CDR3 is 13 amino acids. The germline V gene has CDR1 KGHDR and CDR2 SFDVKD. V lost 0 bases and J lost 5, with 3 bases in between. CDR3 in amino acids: CATSDLLTGELFF. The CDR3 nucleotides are TGTGCCACCAGTGATTTGCTTACCGGGGAGCTGTTTTTT.

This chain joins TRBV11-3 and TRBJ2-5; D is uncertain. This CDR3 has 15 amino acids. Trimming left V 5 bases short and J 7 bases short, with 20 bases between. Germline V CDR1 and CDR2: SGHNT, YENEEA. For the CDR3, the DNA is TGTGCCAGCAGCCCGTCGCGGTCGGCAACCGGGACCCAGTACTTC. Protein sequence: CASSPSRSATGTQYF.

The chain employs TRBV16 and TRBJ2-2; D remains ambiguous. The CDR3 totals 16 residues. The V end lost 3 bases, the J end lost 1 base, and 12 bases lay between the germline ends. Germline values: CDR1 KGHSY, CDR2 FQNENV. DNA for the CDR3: TGTGCCAGCAGCCAGTCCGGCGGCCTGAACACCGGGGAGCTGTTTTTT. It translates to CASSQSGGLNTGELFF.

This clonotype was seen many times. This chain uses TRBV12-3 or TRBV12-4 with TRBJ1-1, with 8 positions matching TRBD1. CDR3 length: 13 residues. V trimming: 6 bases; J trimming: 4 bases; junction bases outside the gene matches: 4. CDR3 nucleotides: TGTGCCAGCAGACCTACAGGGGGCACTGAAGCTTTCTTT. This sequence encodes CASRPTGGTEAFF.

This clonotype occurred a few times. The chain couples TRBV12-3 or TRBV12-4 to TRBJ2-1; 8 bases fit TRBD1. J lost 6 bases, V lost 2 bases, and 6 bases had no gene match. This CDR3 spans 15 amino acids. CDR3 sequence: CASSLWGTGFNEQFF. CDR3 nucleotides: TGTGCCAGCAGTTTATGGGGGACAGGCTTCAATGAGCAGTTCTTC.

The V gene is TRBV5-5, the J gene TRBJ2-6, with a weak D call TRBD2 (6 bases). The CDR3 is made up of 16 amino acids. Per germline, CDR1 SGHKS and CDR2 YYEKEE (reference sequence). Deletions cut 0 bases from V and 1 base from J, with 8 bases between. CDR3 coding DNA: TGTGCCAGCAGCTTGGTAGGAGGGTCTGGGGCCAACGTCCTGACTTTC. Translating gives CASSLVGGSGANVLTF.

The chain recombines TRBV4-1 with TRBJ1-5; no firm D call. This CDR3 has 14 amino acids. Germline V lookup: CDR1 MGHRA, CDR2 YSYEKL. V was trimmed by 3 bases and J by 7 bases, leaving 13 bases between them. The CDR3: CASSQRRSGQPQHF. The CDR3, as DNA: TGCGCCAGCAGCCAGAGGAGGTCGGGACAGCCCCAGCATTTT.

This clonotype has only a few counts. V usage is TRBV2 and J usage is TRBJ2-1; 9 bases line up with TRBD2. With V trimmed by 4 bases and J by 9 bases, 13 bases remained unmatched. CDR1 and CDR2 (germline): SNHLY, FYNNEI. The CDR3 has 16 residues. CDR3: CASSAPRTSEGIEQFF. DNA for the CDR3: TGTGCCAGCAGTGCCCCGAGGACTAGCGAAGGCATTGAGCAGTTCTTC. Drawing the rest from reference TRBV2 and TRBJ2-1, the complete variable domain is EPEVTQTPSHQVTQMGQEVILRCVPISNHLYFYWYRQILGQKVEFLVSFYNNEISEKSEIFDDQFSVERPDGSNFTLKIRSTKLEDSAMYFCASSAPRTSEGIEQFFGPGTRLTVL.

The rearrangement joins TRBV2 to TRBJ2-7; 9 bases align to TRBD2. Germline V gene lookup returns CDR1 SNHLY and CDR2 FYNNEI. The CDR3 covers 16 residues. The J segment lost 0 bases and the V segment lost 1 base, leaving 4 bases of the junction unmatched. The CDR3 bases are TGTGCCAGCAGTGAAGACCTAGCGGGGTTCTCCTACGAGCAGTACGTC. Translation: CASSEDLAGFSYEQYV.

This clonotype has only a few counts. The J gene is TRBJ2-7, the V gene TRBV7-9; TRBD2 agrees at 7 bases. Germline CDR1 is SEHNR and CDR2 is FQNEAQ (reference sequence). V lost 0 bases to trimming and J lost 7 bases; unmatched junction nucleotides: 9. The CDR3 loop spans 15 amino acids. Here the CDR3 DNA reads TGTGCCAGCAGCTTAGCTCGCGGGAGCCTTGGAGAGCAGTACTTC. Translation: CASSLARGSLGEQYF.

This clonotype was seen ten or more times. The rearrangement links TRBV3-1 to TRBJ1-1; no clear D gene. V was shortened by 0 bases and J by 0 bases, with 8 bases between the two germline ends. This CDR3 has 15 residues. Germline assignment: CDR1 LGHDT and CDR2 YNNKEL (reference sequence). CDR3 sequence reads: CASSQDYDLNTEAFF. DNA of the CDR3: TGTGCCAGCAGCCAAGATTATGACTTGAACACTGAAGCTTTCTTT.

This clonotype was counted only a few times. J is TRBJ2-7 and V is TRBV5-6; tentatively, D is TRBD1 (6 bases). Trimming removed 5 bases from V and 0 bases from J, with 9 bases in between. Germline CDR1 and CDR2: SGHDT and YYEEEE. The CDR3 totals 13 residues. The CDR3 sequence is CASRLQGSYEQYV. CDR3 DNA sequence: TGTGCCAGCAGATTACAGGGCTCCTACGAGCAGTACGTC.

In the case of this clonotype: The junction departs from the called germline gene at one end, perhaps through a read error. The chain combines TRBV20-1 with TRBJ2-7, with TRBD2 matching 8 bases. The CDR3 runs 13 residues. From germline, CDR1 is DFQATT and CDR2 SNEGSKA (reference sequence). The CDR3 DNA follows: TGCAGTGCCAAGAGCGGGAGCAACTACGAGCCGTACTTC. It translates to CSAKSGSNYEPYF.